The rows below give T cell receptor beta chains drawn from one sample of a study of regulatory T cells in long-lasting Graves disease. One entry per CDR3 protein results from TCRdb running MiXCR on the multiplex PCR reads. The sample carries about 470,000 distinct CDR3 sequences, approximately 21% recorded once. The sample consisted of peripheral blood mononuclear cells (PBMCs), taken when the disease was refractory, from a patient treated with antithyroid drugs. The receptors were sampled from a female donor with Graves disease. The CDR3 runs from the conserved cysteine through the conserved F or W. The D gene is left open where the match is weak. Clone size is shown for a subset of rows, as once, few, many or a class of expanded clone.

v_gene: TRBV11-2
d_gene: TRBD2
abundance: -
j_gene: TRBJ2-1
CDR3nt: TGTGCCAGCAGCCCCAGGACTAGCTCTAACAATGAGCAGTTCTTC
CDR3aa: CASSPRTSSNNEQFF

v_gene: TRBV7-8
d_gene: -
abundance: many
j_gene: TRBJ2-5
CDR3nt: TGTGCCAGCGGACATCAAGGGGGTCTAGAGACCCAGTACTTC
CDR3aa: CASGHQGGLETQYF

v_gene: TRBV15
d_gene: TRBD1
abundance: many
j_gene: TRBJ1-6
CDR3nt: TGTGCCACCAGCAGAGGCGGACAGGGGTTAGGGTCACCCCTCCACTTT
CDR3aa: CATSRGGQGLGSPLHF

v_gene: TRBV6-9
d_gene: TRBD2
abundance: -
j_gene: TRBJ2-7
CDR3nt: TGTGCCAGCAGTTACTCACCGACTAGCGGGTGGCCGGGAGAGCAGTACTTC
CDR3aa: CASSYSPTSGWPGEQYF

v_gene: TRBV27
d_gene: -
abundance: -
j_gene: TRBJ1-3
CDR3nt: TGTGCCAGCAGTTTATTATCCCCCCAGGGAGCCGGAAACACCATATATTTT
CDR3aa: CASSLLSPQGAGNTIYF

v_gene: TRBV5-1
d_gene: -
abundance: few
j_gene: TRBJ1-5
CDR3nt: TGCGCCAGCAGCCCGCAGGGGTTCGACAATCAGCCCCAGCATTTT
CDR3aa: CASSPQGFDNQPQHF

v_gene: TRBV20-1
d_gene: -
abundance: many
j_gene: TRBJ1-1
CDR3nt: TGCAGTGCAAAAGGACGGAAAATGAACACTGAAGCTTTCTTT
CDR3aa: CSAKGRKMNTEAFF

v_gene: TRBV7-8
d_gene: TRBD1
abundance: -
j_gene: TRBJ1-6
CDR3nt: TGTGCCAGCAGTGACGGGCAGGGGGAAGCGTCCTATAATTCACCCCTCCACTTT
CDR3aa: CASSDGQGEASYNSPLHF

v_gene: TRBV4-1
d_gene: TRBD1
abundance: -
j_gene: TRBJ2-4
CDR3nt: TGCGCCAGCAGCCAAGATCTAGGGACAGCAGGCCATTTC
CDR3aa: CASSQDLGTAGHF

v_gene: TRBV25-1
d_gene: -
abundance: -
j_gene: TRBJ1-2
CDR3nt: TGTGCCAGCAGGGGGTGGAACTATGGCTACACCTTC
CDR3aa: CASRGWNYGYTF

v_gene: TRBV27
d_gene: -
abundance: few
j_gene: TRBJ2-7
CDR3nt: TGTGCCAGCAGTTTAGAGAGGGGCAGGGCTTCCTACGAGCAGTACTTC
CDR3aa: CASSLERGRASYEQYF

v_gene: TRBV9
d_gene: -
abundance: -
j_gene: TRBJ2-3
CDR3nt: TGTGCCAGCAGCCCTTACGGGAGCACAGATACGCAGTATTTT
CDR3aa: CASSPYGSTDTQYF

v_gene: TRBV3-1
d_gene: TRBD1
abundance: few
j_gene: TRBJ1-2
CDR3nt: TGTGCCAGCAGCCAATCAGGACAGGAGGGCGGCTACACCTTC
CDR3aa: CASSQSGQEGGYTF

v_gene: TRBV10-3
d_gene: -
abundance: few
j_gene: TRBJ1-5
CDR3nt: TGTGCCATCAGCTGGCAGGGTGGGGATCAGCCCCAGCATTTT
CDR3aa: CAISWQGGDQPQHF

v_gene: TRBV28
d_gene: -
abundance: -
j_gene: TRBJ1-5
CDR3nt: TGTGCCAGCTATCCAGGGGGCAATCAGCCCCAGCATTTT
CDR3aa: CASYPGGNQPQHF